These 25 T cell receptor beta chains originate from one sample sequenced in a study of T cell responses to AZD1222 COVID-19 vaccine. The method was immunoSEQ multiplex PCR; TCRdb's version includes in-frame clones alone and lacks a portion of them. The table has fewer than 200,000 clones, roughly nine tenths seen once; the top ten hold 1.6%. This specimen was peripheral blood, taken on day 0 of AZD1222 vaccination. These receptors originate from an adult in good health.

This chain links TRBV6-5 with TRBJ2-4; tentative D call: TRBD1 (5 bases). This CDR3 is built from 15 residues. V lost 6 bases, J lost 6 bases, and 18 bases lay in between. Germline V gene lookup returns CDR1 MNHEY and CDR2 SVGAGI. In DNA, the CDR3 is TGTGCCAGCAGACGAGAAGTTGGCAGGGTAAACATTCAGTACTTC. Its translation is CASRREVGRVNIQYF.

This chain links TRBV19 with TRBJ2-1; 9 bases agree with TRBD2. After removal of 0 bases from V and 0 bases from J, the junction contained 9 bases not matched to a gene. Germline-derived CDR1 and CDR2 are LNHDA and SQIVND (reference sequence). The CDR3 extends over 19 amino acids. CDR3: CASSIEASGVPSSYNEQFF. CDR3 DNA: TGTGCCAGTAGTATAGAGGCTAGCGGGGTACCAAGCTCCTACAATGAGCAGTTCTTC. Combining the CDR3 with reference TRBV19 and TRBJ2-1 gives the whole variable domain DGGITQSPKYLFRKEGQNVTLSCEQNLNHDAMYWYRQDPGQGLRLIYYSQIVNDFQKGDIAEGYSVSREKKESFPLTVTSAQKNPTAFYLCASSIEASGVPSSYNEQFFGPGTRLTVL.

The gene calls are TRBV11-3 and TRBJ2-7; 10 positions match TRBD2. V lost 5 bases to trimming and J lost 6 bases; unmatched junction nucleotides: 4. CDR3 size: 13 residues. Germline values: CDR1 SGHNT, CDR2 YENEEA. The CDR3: CASSLAGEFEQYF. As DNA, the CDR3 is TGTGCCAGCAGCCTAGCGGGAGAATTCGAGCAGTACTTC.

In nucleotides, the CDR3 is TGTGCCAGCTCACCTAAATTCCCAGGACAGATCTCTGGAAACACCATATATTTT. Protein sequence: CASSPKFPGQISGNTIYF. V is TRBV18 and J is TRBJ1-3; the D gene is possibly TRBD1 (6 bases). The V and J ends lost 3 bases and 0 bases respectively, with 18 bases between them. Per the germline V gene, CDR1 is KGHSH and CDR2 is LQKENI. CDR3 length: 18 residues.

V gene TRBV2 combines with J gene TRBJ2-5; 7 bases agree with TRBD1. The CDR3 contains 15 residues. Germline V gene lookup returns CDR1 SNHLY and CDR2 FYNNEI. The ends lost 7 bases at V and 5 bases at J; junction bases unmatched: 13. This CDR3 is CASTRGQAVRETQYF. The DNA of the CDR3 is TGTGCCAGCACCCGAGGACAGGCAGTCCGGGAGACCCAGTACTTC.

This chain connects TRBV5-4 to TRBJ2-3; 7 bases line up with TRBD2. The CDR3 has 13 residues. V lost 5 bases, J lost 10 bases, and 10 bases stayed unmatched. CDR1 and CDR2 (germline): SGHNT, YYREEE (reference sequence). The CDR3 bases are TGTGCCAGCAGTTCCGGGACTATCTTTCCGCAGTATTTT. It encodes CASSSGTIFPQYF.

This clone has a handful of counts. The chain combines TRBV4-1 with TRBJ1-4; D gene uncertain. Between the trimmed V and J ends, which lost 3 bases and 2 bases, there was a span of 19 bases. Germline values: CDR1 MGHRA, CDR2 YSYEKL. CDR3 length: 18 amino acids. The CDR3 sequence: CASSHPRGRLSTNEKLFF. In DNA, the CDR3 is TGCGCCAGCAGCCACCCTCGTGGGCGGCTTTCCACTAATGAAAAACTGTTTTTT.

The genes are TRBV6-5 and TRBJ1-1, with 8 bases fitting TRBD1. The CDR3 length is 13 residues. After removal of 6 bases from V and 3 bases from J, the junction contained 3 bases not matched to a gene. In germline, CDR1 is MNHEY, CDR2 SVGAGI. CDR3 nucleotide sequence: TGTGCCAGCAGCCCGGACAGGGACACTGAAGCTTTCTTT. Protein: CASSPDRDTEAFF.

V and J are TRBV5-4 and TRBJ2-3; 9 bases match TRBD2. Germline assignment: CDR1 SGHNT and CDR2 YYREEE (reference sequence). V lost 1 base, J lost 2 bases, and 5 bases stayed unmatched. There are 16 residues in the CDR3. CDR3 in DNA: TGTGCCAGCAGCTTGTATAGCGGGGGTACCACAGATACGCAGTATTTT. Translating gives CASSLYSGGTTDTQYF.

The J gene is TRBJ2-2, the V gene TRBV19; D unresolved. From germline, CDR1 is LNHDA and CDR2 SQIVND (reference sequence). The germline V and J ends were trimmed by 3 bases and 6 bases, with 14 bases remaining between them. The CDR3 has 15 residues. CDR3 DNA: TGTGCCAGTAGTATCGCTTTCGGCCAGGCCGGGGAGCTGTTTTTT. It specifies CASSIAFGQAGELFF.

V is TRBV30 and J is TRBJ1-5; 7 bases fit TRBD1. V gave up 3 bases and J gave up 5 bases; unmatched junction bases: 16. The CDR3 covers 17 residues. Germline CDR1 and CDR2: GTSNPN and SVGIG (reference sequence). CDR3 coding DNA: TGTGCCTGGAGGGACAAACCACAGGGGAAGAGGGATCAGCCCCAGCATTTT. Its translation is CAWRDKPQGKRDQPQHF.

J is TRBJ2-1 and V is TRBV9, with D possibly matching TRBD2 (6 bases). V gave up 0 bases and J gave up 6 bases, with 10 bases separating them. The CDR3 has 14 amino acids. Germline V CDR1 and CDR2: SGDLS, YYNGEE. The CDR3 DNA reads TGTGCCAGCAGCGTAGTAGGTAGCGGCAATGAGCAGTTCTTC. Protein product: CASSVVGSGNEQFF.

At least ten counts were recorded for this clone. This CDR3 reads CASSLEGQNYGYTF. In DNA, the CDR3 is TGTGCCAGCAGCTTAGAAGGGCAGAACTATGGCTACACCTTC. This chain joins TRBV7-2 and TRBJ1-2; no reliable D call. The CDR3 sequence is 14 residues long. Deletions cut 1 base from V and 2 bases from J, with 8 bases between. Germline CDR1 and CDR2: SGHTA and FQGNSA. Together with reference TRBV7-2 and TRBJ1-2, the CDR3 gives the full variable domain: GAGVSQSPSNKVTEKGKDVELRCDPISGHTALYWYRQSLGQGLEFLIYFQGNSAPDKSGLPSDRFSAERTGGSVSTLTIQRTQQEDSAVYLCASSLEGQNYGYTFGSGTRLTVV.

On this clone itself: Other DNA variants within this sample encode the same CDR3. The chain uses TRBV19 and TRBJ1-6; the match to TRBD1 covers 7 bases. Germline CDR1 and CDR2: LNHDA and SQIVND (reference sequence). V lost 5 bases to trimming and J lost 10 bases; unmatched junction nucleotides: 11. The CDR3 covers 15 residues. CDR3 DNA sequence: TGTGCCAGTAGTGATCCGACAGGGCGAGTCTCACCCCTCCACTTT. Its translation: CASSDPTGRVSPLHF.

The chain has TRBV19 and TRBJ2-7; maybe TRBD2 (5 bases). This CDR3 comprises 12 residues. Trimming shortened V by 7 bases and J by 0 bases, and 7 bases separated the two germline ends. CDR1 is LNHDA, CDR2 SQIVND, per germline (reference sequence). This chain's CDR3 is CASMSGSYEQYF. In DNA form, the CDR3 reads TGTGCCAGTATGAGCGGCTCCTACGAGCAGTACTTC.

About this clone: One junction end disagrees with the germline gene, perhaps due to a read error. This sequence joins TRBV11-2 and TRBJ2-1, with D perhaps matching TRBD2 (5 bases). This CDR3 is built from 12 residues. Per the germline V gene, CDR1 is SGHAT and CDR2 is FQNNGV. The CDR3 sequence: CASRLASNEQFF. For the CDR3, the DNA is TGTGCCAGCAGATTAGCGTCGAATGAGCAGTTCTTC. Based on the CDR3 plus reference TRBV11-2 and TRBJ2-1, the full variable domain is EAGVAQSPRYKIIEKRQSVAFWCNPISGHATLYWYQQILGQGPKLLIQFQNNGVVDDSQLPKDRFSAERLKGVDSTLKIQPAKLEDSAVYLCASRLASNEQFFGPGTRLTVL.

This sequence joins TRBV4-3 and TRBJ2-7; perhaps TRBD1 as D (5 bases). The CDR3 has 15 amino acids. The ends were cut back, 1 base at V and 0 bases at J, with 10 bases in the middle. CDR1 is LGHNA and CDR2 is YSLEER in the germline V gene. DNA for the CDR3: TGCGCCAGCAGCCAAGCAGACCAGGGCTCCTACGAGCAGTACTTC. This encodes CASSQADQGSYEQYF.

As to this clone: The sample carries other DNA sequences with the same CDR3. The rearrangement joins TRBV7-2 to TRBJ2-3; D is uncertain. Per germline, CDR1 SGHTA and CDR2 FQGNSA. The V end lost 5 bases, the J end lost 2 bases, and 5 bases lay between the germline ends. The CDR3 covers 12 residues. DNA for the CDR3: TGTGCCAGCAGCCCGACCACAGATACGCAGTATTTT. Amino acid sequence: CASSPTTDTQYF.

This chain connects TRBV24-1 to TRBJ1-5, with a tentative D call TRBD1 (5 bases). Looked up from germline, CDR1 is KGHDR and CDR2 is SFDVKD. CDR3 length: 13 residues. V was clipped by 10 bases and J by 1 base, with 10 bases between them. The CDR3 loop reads CATGGRSNQPQHF. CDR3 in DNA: TGTGCCACGGGGGGTAGAAGCAATCAGCCCCAGCATTTT.

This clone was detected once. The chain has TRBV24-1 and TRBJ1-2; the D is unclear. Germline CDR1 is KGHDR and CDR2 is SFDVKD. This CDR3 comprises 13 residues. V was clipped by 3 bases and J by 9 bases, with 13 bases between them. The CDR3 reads CATSDPEKKRYTF. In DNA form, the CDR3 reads TGTGCCACCAGTGATCCCGAAAAAAAGCGCTACACCTTC.

CDR3 DNA sequence: TGTGCCAGCAGTGAAGCGGGGACAGACACAGATACGCAGTATTTT. Translating it yields CASSEAGTDTDTQYF. The rearrangement joins TRBV2 to TRBJ2-3; 7 bases agree with TRBD1. The junction had 2 bases not matched to a gene; V was cut back by 0 bases and J by 2 bases. The CDR3 has 15 residues. Germline V gene data show CDR1 as SNHLY and CDR2 as FYNNEI.

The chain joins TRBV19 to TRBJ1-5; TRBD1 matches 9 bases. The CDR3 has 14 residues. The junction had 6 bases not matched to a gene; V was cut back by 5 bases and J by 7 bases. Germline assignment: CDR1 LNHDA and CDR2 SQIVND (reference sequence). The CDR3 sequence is CASSPMTGGQPQHF. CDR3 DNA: TGTGCCAGTAGTCCTATGACAGGGGGACAGCCCCAGCATTTT.

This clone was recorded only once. The CDR3 region is CASSQEGNSRTTGELFF. The CDR3 DNA follows: TGCGCCAGCAGCCAAGAGGGCAACAGTAGGACCACCGGGGAGCTGTTTTTT. The rearrangement uses TRBV4-1 and TRBJ2-2; no reliable D call. This CDR3 comprises 17 residues. Germline assignment: CDR1 MGHRA and CDR2 YSYEKL. V was shortened by 0 bases and J by 4 bases, with 15 bases between the two germline ends.

Here the CDR3 reads CASGSLGQPQHF. CDR3 coding DNA: TGTGCTAGTGGTTCCCTAGGGCAGCCCCAGCATTTT. The V and J genes are TRBV12-5 and TRBJ1-5; no clear D. V lost 4 bases to trimming and J lost 7 bases, with 8 bases between them. CDR3 size: 12 residues. CDR1 and CDR2 (germline): LGHNT, FRNRAP.

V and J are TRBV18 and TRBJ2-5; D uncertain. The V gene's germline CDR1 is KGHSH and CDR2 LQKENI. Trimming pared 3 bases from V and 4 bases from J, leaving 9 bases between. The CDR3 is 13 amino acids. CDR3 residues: CASSPLTSETQYF. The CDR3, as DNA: TGTGCCAGCTCACCTCTTACGTCAGAGACCCAGTACTTC.